The subject of this entry is one T cell receptor (beta chain). There is no known antigen for this receptor. No base qualities exist here, and no much larger clone lies one base off it. The germline V gene specifies SGHRS as CDR1 and YFSETQ as CDR2. Between the V and J ends, shortened by 4 bases and 4 bases respectively, the junction contains 17 bases. Taken from cysteine to phenylalanine, the CDR3 has 16 residues. Left in the record is the CDR3 DNA by itself, 48 bases read in frame from the first base. This entry comes from a study of OX40 agonist ivuxolimab in advanced cancers. With respect to the entire study: The costimulatory receptor OX40 (CD134) was targeted by ivuxolimab, a fully human IgG2 agonistic monoclonal antibody. Peripheral TCRbeta sequencing was intended to test whether TCR sequence diversity was altered and clonal T-cell expansion was caused by ivuxolimab. In the dose-escalation cohort, 70% to 90% of patients were male, and the mean age was around 65 years with a range of roughly 20 to 85. Among the approximately 54 dose-escalation patients, some 20 had hepatocellular carcinoma, roughly 15 melanoma, 9 renal cell carcinoma and 9 head and neck cancer. The paper covers the monotherapy dose-escalation part of the phase I ivuxolimab trial, which included N ≈ 52 patients. Intravenous ivuxolimab was administered to patients every 2 weeks at six dose levels: 0.01, 0.1, 0.3, 1.5, 3 and 10 mg/kg. Patients were allowed to have had prior anti-PD-1, anti-PD-L1 or anti-CTLA-4 therapy, and around 40% of the dose-escalation patients had previously received checkpoint inhibitors. Partial responses occurred in three dose-escalation patients, of whom one had hepatocellular carcinoma and two had cutaneous melanoma. General study outcomes and caveats: At doses from 0.1 to 3.0 mg/kg, clonal expansion was seen in both CD4+ and CD8+ blood T cells between baseline and week 6. Partial responders in the 0.1-3.0 mg/kg groups had among the lowest normalized peripheral clonal expansion, especially among CD8+ T cells. After ivuxolimab, CD8+ T cells had more expanded clones than CD4+ T cells on average. Low levels of normalized T-cell clonal expansion were also seen in some patients who did not respond. Which antigens the clonally expanded peripheral T cells were specific for was not determined.

Patients with a history of autoimmune disease or receiving systemic immunosuppression were excluded from the trial. Peripheral blood for TCR sequencing was collected from all dose cohorts at baseline, on cycle 4 day 1, and on cycle 7 day 1. Samples came from an open-label, multicenter, first-in-human phase I dose-escalation trial of ivuxolimab. Adults with locally advanced or metastatic head and neck squamous cell, hepatocellular, melanoma or renal cell carcinoma were enrolled in the trial. Before TCR sequencing, CD4+ T cells and CD8+ T cells were sorted from peripheral blood as separate populations. Genomic DNA was isolated from the sorted cells so that the TCRbeta CDR3 region could be sequenced. The immunoSEQ Assay was used to sequence the TCRbeta CDR3 regions. Held by TCRdb, this immuneACCESS table contains in-frame sequences only and omits some clones. Under half of the omission traces to an unresolved V gene where checked; the cause of the rest is unknown. Present in this sample are about 53,000 clones, 80% to 90% of which were seen just once. Jointly, the top ten make up roughly 11% of the sample.

This receptor was taken from an adult with an advanced solid tumor such as melanoma, head and neck, liver or kidney cancer. Recombination connected TRBV5-1 to TRBJ1-4; no D gene call is confident. The sequencing here drew on CD4+ or CD8+ T cells sorted from blood, taken in a trial of the OX40 agonist ivuxolimab. The CDR3 reads CASSPVRGGDNEKLFF. The sequenced DNA: TGCGCCAGCAGCCCAGTCCGGGGAGGCGATAATGAAAAACTGTTTTTT.